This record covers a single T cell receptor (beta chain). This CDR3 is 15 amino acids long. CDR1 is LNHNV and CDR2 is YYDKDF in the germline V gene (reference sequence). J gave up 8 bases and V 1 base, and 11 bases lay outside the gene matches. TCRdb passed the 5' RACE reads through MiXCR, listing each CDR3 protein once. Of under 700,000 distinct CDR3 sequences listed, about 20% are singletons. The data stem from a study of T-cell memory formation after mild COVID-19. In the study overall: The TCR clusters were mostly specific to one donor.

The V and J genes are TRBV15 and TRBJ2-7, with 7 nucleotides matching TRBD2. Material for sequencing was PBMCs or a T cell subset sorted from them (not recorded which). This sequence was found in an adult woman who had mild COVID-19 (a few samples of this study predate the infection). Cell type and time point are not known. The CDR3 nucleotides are TGTGCCACCAGCAGAGTGGCTAGCGGACCTACGAAGCAGTACTTC. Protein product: CATSRVASGPTKQYF.